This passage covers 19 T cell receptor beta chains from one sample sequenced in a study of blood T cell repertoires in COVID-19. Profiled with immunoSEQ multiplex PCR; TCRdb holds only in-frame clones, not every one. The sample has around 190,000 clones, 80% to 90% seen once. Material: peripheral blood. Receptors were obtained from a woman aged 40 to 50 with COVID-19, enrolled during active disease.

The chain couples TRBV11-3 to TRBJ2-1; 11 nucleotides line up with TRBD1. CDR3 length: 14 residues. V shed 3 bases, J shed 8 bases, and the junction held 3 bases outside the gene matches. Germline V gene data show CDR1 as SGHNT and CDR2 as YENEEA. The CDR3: CASSFGQGADEQFF. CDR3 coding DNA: TGTGCCAGCAGCTTTGGACAGGGGGCCGATGAGCAGTTCTTC.

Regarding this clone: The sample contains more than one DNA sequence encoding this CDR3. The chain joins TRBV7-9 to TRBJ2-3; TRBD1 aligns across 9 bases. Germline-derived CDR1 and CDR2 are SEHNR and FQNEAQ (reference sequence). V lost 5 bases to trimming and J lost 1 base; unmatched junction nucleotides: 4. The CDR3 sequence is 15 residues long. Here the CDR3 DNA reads TGTGCCAGCAGCCCGGACAGGGGTCGCACAGATACGCAGTATTTT. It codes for CASSPDRGRTDTQYF.

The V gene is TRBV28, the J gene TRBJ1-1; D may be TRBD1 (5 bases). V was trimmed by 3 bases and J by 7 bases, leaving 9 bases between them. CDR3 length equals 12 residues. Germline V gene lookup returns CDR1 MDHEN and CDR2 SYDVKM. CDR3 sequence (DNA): TGTGCCAGCAGTTTGTTTACAGGTGAAGCTTTCTTT. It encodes CASSLFTGEAFF.

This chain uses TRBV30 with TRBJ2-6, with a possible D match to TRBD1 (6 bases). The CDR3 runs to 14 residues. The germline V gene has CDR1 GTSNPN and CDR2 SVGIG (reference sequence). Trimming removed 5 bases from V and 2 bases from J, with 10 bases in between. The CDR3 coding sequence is TGTGCCTGGCAAACAGGGACTGGGGCCAACGTCCTGACTTTC. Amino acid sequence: CAWQTGTGANVLTF.

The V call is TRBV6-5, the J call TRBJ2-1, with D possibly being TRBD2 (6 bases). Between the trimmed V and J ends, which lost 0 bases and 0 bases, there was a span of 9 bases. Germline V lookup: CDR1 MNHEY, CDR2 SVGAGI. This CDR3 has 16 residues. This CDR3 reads CASSYSGGTSYNEQFF. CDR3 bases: TGTGCCAGCAGTTACTCCGGGGGAACCTCCTACAATGAGCAGTTCTTC.

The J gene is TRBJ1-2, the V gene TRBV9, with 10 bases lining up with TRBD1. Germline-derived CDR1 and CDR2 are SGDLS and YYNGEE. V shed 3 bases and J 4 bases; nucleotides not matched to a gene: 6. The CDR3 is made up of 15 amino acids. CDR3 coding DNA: TGTGCCAGCAGCGCCCCCGACAGGGGGCCCTATGGCTACACCTTC. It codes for CASSAPDRGPYGYTF.

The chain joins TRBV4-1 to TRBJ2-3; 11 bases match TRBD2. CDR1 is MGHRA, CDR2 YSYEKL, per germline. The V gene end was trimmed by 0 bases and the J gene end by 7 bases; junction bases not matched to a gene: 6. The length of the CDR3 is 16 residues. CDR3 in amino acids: CASSQEGSGRVNTQYF. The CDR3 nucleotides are TGCGCCAGCAGCCAAGAAGGTAGCGGGAGGGTAAATACGCAGTATTTT.

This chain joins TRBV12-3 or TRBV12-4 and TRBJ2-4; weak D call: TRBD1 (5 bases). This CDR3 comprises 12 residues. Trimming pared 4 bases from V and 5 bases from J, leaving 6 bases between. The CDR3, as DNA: TGTGCCAGCAGTTCCAGGGAAAACATTCAGTACTTC. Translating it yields CASSSRENIQYF.

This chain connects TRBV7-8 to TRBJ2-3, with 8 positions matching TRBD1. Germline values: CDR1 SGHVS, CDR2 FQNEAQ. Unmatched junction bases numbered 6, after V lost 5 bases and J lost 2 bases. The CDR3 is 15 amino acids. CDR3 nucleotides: TGTGCCAGCAGCCAAGGACAGGGATTCACAGATACGCAGTATTTT. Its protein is CASSQGQGFTDTQYF.

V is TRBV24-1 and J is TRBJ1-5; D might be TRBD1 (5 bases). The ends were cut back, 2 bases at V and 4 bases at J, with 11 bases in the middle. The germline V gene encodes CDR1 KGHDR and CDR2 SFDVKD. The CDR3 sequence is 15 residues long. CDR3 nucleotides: TGTGCCACCAGTGATTCCCCGGGGGGGAATCAGCCCCAGCATTTT. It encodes CATSDSPGGNQPQHF.

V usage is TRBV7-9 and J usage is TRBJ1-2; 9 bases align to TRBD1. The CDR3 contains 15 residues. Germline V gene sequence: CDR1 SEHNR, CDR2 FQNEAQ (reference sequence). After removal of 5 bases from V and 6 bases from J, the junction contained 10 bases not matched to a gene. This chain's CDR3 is CASSLRDRELNGYTF. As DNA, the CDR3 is TGTGCCAGCAGCCTCCGGGACAGGGAGTTGAATGGCTACACCTTC.

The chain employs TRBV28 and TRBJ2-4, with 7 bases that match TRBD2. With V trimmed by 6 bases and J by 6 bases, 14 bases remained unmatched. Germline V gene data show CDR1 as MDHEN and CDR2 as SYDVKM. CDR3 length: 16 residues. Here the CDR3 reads CASRTAGISPRNIQYF. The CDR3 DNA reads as TGTGCCAGCAGGACAGCGGGAATAAGCCCTAGAAACATTCAGTACTTC.

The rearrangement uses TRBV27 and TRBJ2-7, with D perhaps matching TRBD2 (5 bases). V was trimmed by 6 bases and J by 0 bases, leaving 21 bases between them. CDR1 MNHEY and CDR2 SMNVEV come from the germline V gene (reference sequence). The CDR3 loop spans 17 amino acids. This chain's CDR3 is CASSPRWVAGSSYEQYF. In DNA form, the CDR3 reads TGTGCCAGCAGCCCCCGATGGGTTGCGGGCAGCTCCTACGAGCAGTACTTC.

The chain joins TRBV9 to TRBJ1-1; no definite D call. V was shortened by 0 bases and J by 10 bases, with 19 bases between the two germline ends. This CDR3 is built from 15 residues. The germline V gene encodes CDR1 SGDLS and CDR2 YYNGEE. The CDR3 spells CASSVDGSTARLAFF. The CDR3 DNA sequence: TGTGCCAGCAGCGTAGATGGTAGTACGGCCCGACTAGCTTTCTTT.

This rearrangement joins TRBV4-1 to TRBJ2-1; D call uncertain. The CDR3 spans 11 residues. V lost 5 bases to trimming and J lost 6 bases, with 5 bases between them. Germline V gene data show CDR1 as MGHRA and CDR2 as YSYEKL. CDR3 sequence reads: CASSTGNEQFF. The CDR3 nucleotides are TGCGCCAGCAGCACCGGCAATGAGCAGTTCTTC.

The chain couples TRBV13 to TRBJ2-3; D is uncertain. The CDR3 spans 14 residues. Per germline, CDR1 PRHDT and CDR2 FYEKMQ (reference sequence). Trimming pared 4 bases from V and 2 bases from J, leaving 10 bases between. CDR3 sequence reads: CASSSNRATDTQYF. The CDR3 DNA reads TGTGCCAGCAGCTCGAACCGCGCCACAGATACGCAGTATTTT.

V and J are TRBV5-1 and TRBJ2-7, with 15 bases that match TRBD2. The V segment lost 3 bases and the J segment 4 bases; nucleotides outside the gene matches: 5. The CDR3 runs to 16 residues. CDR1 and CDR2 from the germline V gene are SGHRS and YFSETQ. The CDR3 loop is CASSSGLAGGNYEQYF. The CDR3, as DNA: TGCGCCAGCAGCTCGGGACTAGCGGGGGGAAATTACGAGCAGTACTTC.

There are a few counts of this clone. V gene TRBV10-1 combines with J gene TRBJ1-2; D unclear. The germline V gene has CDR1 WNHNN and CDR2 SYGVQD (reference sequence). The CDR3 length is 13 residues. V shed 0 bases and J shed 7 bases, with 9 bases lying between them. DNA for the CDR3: TGCGCCAGCAGTGAGTCATCCGGGTTTGGCTACACCTTC. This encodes CASSESSGFGYTF.

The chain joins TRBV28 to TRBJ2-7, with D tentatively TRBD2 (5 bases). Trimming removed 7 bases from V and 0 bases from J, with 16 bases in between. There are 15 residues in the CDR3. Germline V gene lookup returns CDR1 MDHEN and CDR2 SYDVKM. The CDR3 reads CASIPTGFSSYEQYF. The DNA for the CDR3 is TGTGCCAGCATACCCACGGGATTCAGCTCCTACGAGCAGTACTTC.